The 27 T cell receptor beta chains given below trace back to one sample, sequenced in a study of response to subunit inactivated influenza vaccine. TCRdb itself ran the RT-PCR reads through MiXCR, one entry per CDR3 protein. The data show over 300,000 distinct CDR3 sequences, about a fifth seen once. The sample was PBMCs from blood, taken less than 22 months after vaccination. These receptors were obtained from a man in his fifties or sixties who received an inactivated influenza vaccine.

A few counts support this clonotype. The genes are TRBV6-2 or TRBV6-3 and TRBJ1-1; D not certain. Germline V gives CDR1 MNHEY, CDR2 SVGEGT. V lost 5 bases and J 8 bases, leaving 15 bases between the germline ends. The CDR3 runs 13 residues. CDR3 sequence: CASSNALVGEAFF. The DNA for the CDR3 is TGTGCCAGCAGTAACGCTCTGGTCGGCGAAGCTTTCTTT.

The gene calls are TRBV5-5 and TRBJ1-2, with D unclear. V was clipped by 5 bases and J by 8 bases, with 22 bases between them. The germline V gene encodes CDR1 SGHKS and CDR2 YYEKEE (reference sequence). CDR3 length equals 15 residues. The chain's CDR3 is CASSSGILPLEGYTF. CDR3 nucleotide sequence: TGTGCCAGCAGTTCTGGTATCTTACCCCTGGAGGGCTACACCTTC. Filled out from reference TRBV5-5 and TRBJ1-2, the complete variable domain reads DAGVTQSPTHLIKTRGQQVTLRCSPISGHKSVSWYQQVLGQGPQFIFQYYEKEERGRGNFPDRFSARQFPNYSSELNVNALLLGDSALYLCASSSGILPLEGYTFGSGTRLTVV.

Turning to this clonotype: The CDR3 end shows no conserved phenylalanine or tryptophan, and so a read error is likely. The chain uses TRBV28 and TRBJ1-1; D is unresolved. The CDR3 runs to 11 residues. Germline V CDR1 and CDR2: MDHEN, SYDVKM. V dropped 8 bases and J dropped 1 base, with 5 bases sitting between them. The CDR3 DNA follows: TGTGCCAGCGAAAGGAACACTGAAGCTTTCTGT. This sequence encodes CASERNTEAFC.

The table lists this clonotype with a few counts. The genes are TRBV7-2 and TRBJ2-5, with D possibly matching TRBD2 (5 bases). V lost 3 bases and J lost 1, with 15 bases in between. Germline CDR1 is SGHTA and CDR2 is FQGNSA. The CDR3 runs to 16 residues. CDR3 sequence reads: CASSFMASSAQETQYF. The CDR3 nucleotides read TGTGCCAGCAGCTTTATGGCTAGCTCGGCCCAAGAGACCCAGTACTTC.

V gene TRBV4-3 combines with J gene TRBJ2-7, with TRBD1 matching 10 bases. There are 15 residues in the CDR3. Trimming took 3 bases from V and 7 from J; bases not matched to a gene: 9. Germline CDR1 reads LGHNA; CDR2 reads YSLEER. CDR3 DNA sequence: TGCGCCAGCAGCCAGGACAGGACAGGGGGATTGGAGCAGTACTTC. It is translated as CASSQDRTGGLEQYF.

For this clonotype: A read error may be the cause here, since a much bigger clone is one base away. The CDR3 loop reads CTSSHGPNYTF. DNA for the CDR3: TGCACCAGCAGCCATGGCCCAAACTACACCTTC. This chain uses TRBV5-1 with TRBJ1-2; unclear D gene. Germline lookup yields CDR1 SGHRS and CDR2 YFSETQ. The CDR3 has 11 amino acids.

The chain employs TRBV28 and TRBJ2-5, with D possibly being TRBD1 or TRBD2 (6 bases each). Germline values: CDR1 MDHEN, CDR2 SYDVKM. The CDR3 sequence is 15 residues long. Trimming cost V 5 bases and J 10 bases, with 23 bases left between them. CDR3 bases: TGTGCCAGCAGTCCTCTCGGGGGCGTAGATGTGGTCCAGTACTTC. Protein sequence: CASSPLGGVDVVQYF.

This chain joins TRBV11-2 and TRBJ2-1; D is perhaps TRBD1 or TRBD2 (5 bases each). V lost 0 bases and J lost 7, with 19 bases in between. Germline CDR1 is SGHAT and CDR2 is FQNNGV. The CDR3 runs 17 residues. DNA of the CDR3: TGTGCCAGCAGCTTAGATCAGGTGGTGAGGGGATCAAATGAGCAGTTCTTC. It encodes CASSLDQVVRGSNEQFF.

This clonotype has ten or more counts. The CDR3 protein is CASSFLVGDTQYF. DNA of the CDR3: TGCGCCAGCAGCTTCTTAGTTGGAGATACGCAGTATTTT. This chain links TRBV5-1 with TRBJ2-3; the D is unclear. V dropped 2 bases and J dropped 5 bases, with 9 bases sitting between them. The germline V gene encodes CDR1 SGHRS and CDR2 YFSETQ. This CDR3 has 13 residues.

The chain combines TRBV9 with TRBJ1-3; possibly TRBD1 for D (6 bases). Per the germline V gene, CDR1 is SGDLS and CDR2 is YYNGEE. The CDR3 runs 15 residues. Between the trimmed V and J ends, which lost 3 bases and 2 bases, there was a span of 12 bases. The CDR3 sequence is CASSARDNTGNTIYF. The CDR3 coding sequence is TGTGCCAGCAGCGCTCGGGACAATACTGGAAACACCATATATTTT.

Only a few counts were recorded for this clonotype. The chain is built from TRBV15 and TRBJ1-5, with TRBD1 as a possible D gene (6 bases). The germline gives CDR1 LNHNV, CDR2 YYDKDF (reference sequence). V dropped 0 bases and J dropped 1 base, with 10 bases sitting between them. The CDR3 consists of 16 residues. This chain's CDR3 is CATSREGQGSNQPQHF. CDR3 nucleotides: TGTGCCACCAGCAGAGAGGGCCAGGGGAGCAATCAGCCCCAGCATTTT.

This chain links TRBV20-1 with TRBJ2-7, with D hard to call. The V gene lost 0 bases and the J gene lost 6 bases, with 9 bases spanning the gap. The CDR3 totals 12 residues. Looked up from germline, CDR1 is DFQATT and CDR2 is SNEGSKA (reference sequence). The CDR3 sequence is CSARDLIGEQYF. In DNA, the CDR3 is TGCAGTGCTAGAGATTTGATCGGCGAGCAGTACTTC.

In this sample, this clonotype turned up a few times. The chain employs TRBV29-1 and TRBJ2-7; tentative D call: TRBD1 (7 bases). There are 15 residues in the CDR3. Trimming cost V 6 bases and J 0 bases, with 18 bases left between them. The germline V gene has CDR1 SQVTM and CDR2 ANQGSEA. CDR3 sequence reads: CSVGGQLRSSYEQYF. The CDR3 nucleotides are TGCAGCGTGGGGGGACAGTTGCGTAGCTCCTACGAGCAGTACTTC.

This clonotype was seen a handful of times. J is TRBJ1-2 and V is TRBV7-3; 7 positions agree with TRBD1. The CDR3 consists of 14 residues. J was trimmed by 7 bases and V by 3 bases; bases with no gene match: 8. Germline values: CDR1 SGHTA, CDR2 FQGTGA. The DNA of the CDR3 is TGTGCCAGCAGCTTTGACAGGGATTCTAGTGGCTACACCTTC. It specifies CASSFDRDSSGYTF. The full variable domain, its missing parts supplied by reference TRBV7-3 and TRBJ1-2, is GAGVSQTPSNKVTEKGKYVELRCDPISGHTALYWYRQSLGQGPEFLIYFQGTGAADDSGLPNDRFFAVRPEGSVSTLKIQRTERGDSAVYLCASSFDRDSSGYTFGSGTRLTVV.

The chain recombines TRBV7-2 with TRBJ2-3; D is ambiguous. The CDR3 contains 15 residues. Trimming pared 1 base from V and 4 bases from J, leaving 12 bases between. Looked up from germline, CDR1 is SGHTA and CDR2 is FQGNSA. The CDR3 sequence: CASSLGPAGPDTQYF. The DNA for the CDR3 is TGTGCCAGCAGCTTAGGGCCAGCCGGGCCAGATACGCAGTATTTT.

This clonotype was seen at least ten times. The J gene is TRBJ2-7, the V gene TRBV20-1, with TRBD1 matching 9 bases. After removal of 4 bases from V and 2 bases from J, the junction contained 6 bases not matched to a gene. The CDR3 covers 14 residues. From germline, CDR1 is DFQATT and CDR2 SNEGSKA (reference sequence). In DNA, the CDR3 is TGCAGTGCTACTGGACAGGGGTTCGCCTACGAGCAGTACTTC. This encodes CSATGQGFAYEQYF.

This clonotype has just a few counts. This rearrangement joins TRBV28 to TRBJ2-7, with D tentatively TRBD1 or TRBD2 (7 bases each). This CDR3 is built from 14 residues. Trimming left V 4 bases short and J 2 bases short, with 12 bases between. Germline CDR1 and CDR2: MDHEN and SYDVKM. CDR3 DNA sequence: TGTGCCAGCAGTTCAGGGGGGGACGCCTACGAGCAGTACTTC. It yields the protein CASSSGGDAYEQYF.

This clonotype was picked up a small number of times. The genes are TRBV28 and TRBJ2-1, with D possibly being TRBD2 (7 bases). This CDR3 contains 14 residues. Germline CDR1 and CDR2: MDHEN and SYDVKM. Trimming took 11 bases from V and 2 from J, leaving 16 bases between them. CDR3 residues: CAPRPGGTYNEQFF. The CDR3 DNA reads as TGTGCCCCCCGCCCGGGGGGCACCTACAATGAGCAGTTCTTC.

This clonotype was seen more than once but under ten times. V and J are TRBV6-2 or TRBV6-3 and TRBJ2-2; no firm D call. Trimming took off 5 bases at V and 0 bases at J, with 4 bases between the two ends. This CDR3 spans 13 amino acids. Germline V gives CDR1 MNHEY, CDR2 SVGEGT. The chain's CDR3 is CASSQTNTGELFF. CDR3 bases: TGTGCCAGCAGTCAGACGAACACCGGGGAGCTGTTTTTT.

This clonotype showed up just a few times. This rearrangement joins TRBV27 to TRBJ2-7; 8 bases fit TRBD1. Germline CDR1 MNHEY, CDR2 SMNVEV (reference sequence). This CDR3 has 15 residues. Trimming took 5 bases from V and 2 from J; bases not matched to a gene: 8. CDR3: CASSPDRGGPYEQYF. As DNA, the CDR3 is TGTGCCAGCAGTCCTGACAGGGGTGGCCCCTACGAGCAGTACTTC.

Comment on this clonotype: The missing conserved phenylalanine or tryptophan at the end of this CDR3 makes a read error likely. The J gene is TRBJ1-2, the V gene TRBV27; 7 bases are a match to TRBD1. J was trimmed by 5 bases and V by 5 bases; bases with no gene match: 5. This CDR3 has 13 amino acids. Germline lookup yields CDR1 MNHEY and CDR2 SMNVEV (reference sequence). CDR3 residues: CASSQTGEYGYTS. CDR3 in DNA: TGTGCCAGCAGTCAAACAGGGGAGTATGGCTACACCTCC.

This clonotype turned up a few times. The V call is TRBV20-1, the J call TRBJ2-7; D is perhaps TRBD1 (6 bases). The CDR3 is made up of 13 amino acids. Deletions cut 7 bases from V and 3 bases from J, with 16 bases between. CDR1 DFQATT and CDR2 SNEGSKA come from the germline V gene (reference sequence). The CDR3 spells CSVKENRDYEQYF. The DNA of the CDR3 is TGCAGTGTTAAGGAGAACAGGGACTACGAGCAGTACTTC.

This clonotype came up a few times. This CDR3 is CATSDRTRVNEQFF. In nucleotides, the CDR3 is TGTGCCACCAGTGACCGGACTAGGGTCAATGAGCAGTTCTTC. The V and J genes are TRBV24-1 and TRBJ2-1, with 7 bases identical to TRBD2. With 4 bases clipped from V and 6 bases from J, the junction kept 5 bases outside the gene matches. CDR1 is KGHDR and CDR2 is SFDVKD in the germline V gene. The CDR3 consists of 14 residues.

This clonotype turned up a few times. The chain carries TRBV6-5 and TRBJ2-7; no reliable D call. The CDR3 contains 15 residues. Germline-derived CDR1 and CDR2 are MNHEY and SVGAGI. The V end lost 4 bases, the J end lost 0 bases, and 13 bases lay between the germline ends. The CDR3 coding sequence is TGTGCCAGCAGTTCCCACTCTAGGAACTCCTACGAGCAGTACTTC. This encodes CASSSHSRNSYEQYF.

This clonotype was seen a handful of times. V and J are TRBV5-1 and TRBJ2-1, with a weak D call TRBD1 (6 bases). CDR3 length equals 15 residues. Per the germline V gene, CDR1 is SGHRS and CDR2 is YFSETQ. V dropped 4 bases and J dropped 6 bases, with 17 bases sitting between them. The DNA for the CDR3 is TGCGCCAGCAGCATAACAGGGTACGTGGGCAATGAGCAGTTCTTC. Translated, it gives CASSITGYVGNEQFF.

The V gene is TRBV11-2, the J gene TRBJ1-6; 8 nucleotides match TRBD1. Germline CDR1 SGHAT, CDR2 FQNNGV. The CDR3 is 15 amino acids. V lost 5 bases to trimming and J lost 6 bases; unmatched junction nucleotides: 6. In nucleotides, the CDR3 is TGTGCCAGCAGCGTCTACAGGGGGAGTAATTCACCCCTCCACTTT. Its protein product is CASSVYRGSNSPLHF.

The chain links TRBV12-3 or TRBV12-4 to TRBJ2-1, with 7 bases identical to TRBD2. This CDR3 is built from 15 residues. V dropped 3 bases and J dropped 7; count of bases not matched to a gene: 9. CDR3 sequence reads: CASSFGAGEVNEQFF. CDR3 DNA: TGTGCCAGCAGTTTCGGGGCGGGAGAAGTAAATGAGCAGTTCTTC.